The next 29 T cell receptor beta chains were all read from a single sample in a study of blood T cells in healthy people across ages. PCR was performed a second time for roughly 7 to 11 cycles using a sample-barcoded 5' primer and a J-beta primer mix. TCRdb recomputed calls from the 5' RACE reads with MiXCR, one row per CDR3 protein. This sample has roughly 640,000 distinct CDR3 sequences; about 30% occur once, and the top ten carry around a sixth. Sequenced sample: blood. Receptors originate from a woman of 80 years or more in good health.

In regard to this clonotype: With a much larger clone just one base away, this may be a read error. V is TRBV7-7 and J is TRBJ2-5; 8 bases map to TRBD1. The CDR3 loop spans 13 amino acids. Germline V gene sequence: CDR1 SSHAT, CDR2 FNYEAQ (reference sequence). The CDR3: CTSSFRDRETQYF. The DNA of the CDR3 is TGTACCAGCAGCTTCCGGGACAGGGAGACCCAGTACTTC.

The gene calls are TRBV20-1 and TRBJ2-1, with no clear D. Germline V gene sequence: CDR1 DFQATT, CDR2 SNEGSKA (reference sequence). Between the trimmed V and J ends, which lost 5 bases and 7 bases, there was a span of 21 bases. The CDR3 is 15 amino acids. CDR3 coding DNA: TGCAGTGCTTACCCTTACTCAGGCCCCTCTAATGAGCAGTTCTTC. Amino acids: CSAYPYSGPSNEQFF.

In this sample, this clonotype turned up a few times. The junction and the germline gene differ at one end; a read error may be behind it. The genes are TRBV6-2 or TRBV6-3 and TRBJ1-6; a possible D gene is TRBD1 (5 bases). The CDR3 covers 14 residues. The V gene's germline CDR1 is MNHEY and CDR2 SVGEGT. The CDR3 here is CACSHPDRNSPLHF. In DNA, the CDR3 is TGTGCCTGCAGCCATCCTGACAGAAATTCACCCCTCCACTTT.

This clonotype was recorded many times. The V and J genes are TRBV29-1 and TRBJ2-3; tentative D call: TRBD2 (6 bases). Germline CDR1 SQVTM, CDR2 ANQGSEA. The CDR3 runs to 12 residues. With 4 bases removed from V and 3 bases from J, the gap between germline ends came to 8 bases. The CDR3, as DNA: TGCAGCGTTGTAGCGGCAACAGATACGCAGTATTTT. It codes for CSVVAATDTQYF.

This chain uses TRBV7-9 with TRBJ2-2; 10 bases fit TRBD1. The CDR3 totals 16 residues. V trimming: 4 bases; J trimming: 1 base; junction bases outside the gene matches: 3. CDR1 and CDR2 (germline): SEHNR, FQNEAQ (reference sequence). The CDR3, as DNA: TGTGCCAGCAGCTCCAGGACAGGGGGGAACACCGGGGAGCTGTTTTTT. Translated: CASSSRTGGNTGELFF.

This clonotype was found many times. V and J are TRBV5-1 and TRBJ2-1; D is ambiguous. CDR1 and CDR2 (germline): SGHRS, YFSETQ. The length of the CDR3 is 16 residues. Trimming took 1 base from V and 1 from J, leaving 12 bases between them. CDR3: CASSLNPHGSYNEQFF. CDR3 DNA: TGCGCCAGCAGCTTGAACCCCCACGGGTCCTACAATGAGCAGTTCTTC.

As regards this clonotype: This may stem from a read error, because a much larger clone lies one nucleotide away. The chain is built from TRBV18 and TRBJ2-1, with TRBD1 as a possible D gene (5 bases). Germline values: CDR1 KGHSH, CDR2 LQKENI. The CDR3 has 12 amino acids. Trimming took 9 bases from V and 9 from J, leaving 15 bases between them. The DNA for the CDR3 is TGTGCCAGTAAAGGGGTTGTCAGTGAGCAGTTCTTC. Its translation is CASKGVVSEQFF.

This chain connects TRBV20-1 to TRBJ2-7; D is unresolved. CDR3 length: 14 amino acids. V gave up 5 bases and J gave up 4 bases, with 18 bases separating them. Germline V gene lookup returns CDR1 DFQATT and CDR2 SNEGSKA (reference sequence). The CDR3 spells CSAPSSQSSYEQYF. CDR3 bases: TGCAGTGCTCCGAGTAGCCAGAGCTCTTACGAGCAGTACTTC.

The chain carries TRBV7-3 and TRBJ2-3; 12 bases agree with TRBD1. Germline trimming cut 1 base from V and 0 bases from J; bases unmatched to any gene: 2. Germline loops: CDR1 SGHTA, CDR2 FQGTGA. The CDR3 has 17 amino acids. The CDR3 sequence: CASSLRGQGASTDTQYF. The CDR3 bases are TGTGCCAGCAGCTTAAGGGGACAGGGGGCGAGCACAGATACGCAGTATTTT.

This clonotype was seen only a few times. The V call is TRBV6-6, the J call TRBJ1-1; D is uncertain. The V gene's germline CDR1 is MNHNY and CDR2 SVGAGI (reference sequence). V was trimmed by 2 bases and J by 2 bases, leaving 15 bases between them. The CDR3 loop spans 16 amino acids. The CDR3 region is CASSYNNQRPNTEAFF. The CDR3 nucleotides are TGTGCCAGCAGTTACAACAACCAGAGACCAAACACTGAAGCTTTCTTT.

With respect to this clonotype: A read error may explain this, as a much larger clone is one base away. This CDR3 is CSASKTSGGAVGETQYF. CDR3 in DNA: TGCAGTGCTAGCAAAACTAGCGGGGGGGCCGTTGGCGAGACCCAGTACTTC. J is TRBJ2-5 and V is TRBV20-1, with 13 nucleotides matching TRBD2. This CDR3 has 17 residues. The V segment lost 3 bases and the J segment 5 bases; nucleotides outside the gene matches: 12. Germline loops: CDR1 DFQATT, CDR2 SNEGSKA (reference sequence).

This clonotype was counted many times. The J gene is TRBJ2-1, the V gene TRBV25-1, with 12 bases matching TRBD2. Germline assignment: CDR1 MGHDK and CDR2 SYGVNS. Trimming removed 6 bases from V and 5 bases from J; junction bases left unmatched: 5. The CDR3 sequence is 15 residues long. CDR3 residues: CASRGGLAGHNEQFF. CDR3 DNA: TGTGCCAGCAGGGGCGGACTAGCGGGGCACAATGAGCAGTTCTTC.

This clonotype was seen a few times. The CDR3 DNA reads as TGCAGTGCTAGAGATCCGGGTGCCTTGAACACTGAAGCTTTCTTT. Translation gives CSARDPGALNTEAFF. The chain combines TRBV20-1 with TRBJ1-1; D remains ambiguous. The CDR3 has 15 residues. Germline V lookup: CDR1 DFQATT, CDR2 SNEGSKA (reference sequence). V was cut by 0 bases and J by 0 bases, with 11 bases left in between.

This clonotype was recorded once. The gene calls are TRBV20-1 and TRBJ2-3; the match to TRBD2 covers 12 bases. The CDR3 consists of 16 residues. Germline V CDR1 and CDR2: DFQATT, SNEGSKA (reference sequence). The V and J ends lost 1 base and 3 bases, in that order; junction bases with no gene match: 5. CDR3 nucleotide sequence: TGCAGTGCTAGAGGGGCTAGCGGGGGGGCAACAGATACGCAGTATTTT. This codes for CSARGASGGATDTQYF.

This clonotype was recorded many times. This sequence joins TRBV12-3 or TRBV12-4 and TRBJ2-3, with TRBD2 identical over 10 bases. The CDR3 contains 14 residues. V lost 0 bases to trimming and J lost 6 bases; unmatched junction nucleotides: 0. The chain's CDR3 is CASSLATSGDTQYF. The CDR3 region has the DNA TGTGCCAGCAGTTTAGCGACTAGCGGGGATACGCAGTATTTT.

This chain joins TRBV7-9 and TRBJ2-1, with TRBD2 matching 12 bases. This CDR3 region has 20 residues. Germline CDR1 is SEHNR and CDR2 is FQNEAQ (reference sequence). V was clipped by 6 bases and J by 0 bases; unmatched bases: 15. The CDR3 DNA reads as TGTGCCAGCAGGAGAATAAAGGGGGCTAGCGGGGGGGGCTCCTACAATGAGCAGTTCTTC. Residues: CASRRIKGASGGGSYNEQFF.

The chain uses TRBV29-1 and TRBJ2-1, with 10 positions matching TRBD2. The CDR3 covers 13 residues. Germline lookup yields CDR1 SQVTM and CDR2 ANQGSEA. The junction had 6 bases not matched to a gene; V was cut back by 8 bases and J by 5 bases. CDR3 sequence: CSFGLAGDNEQFF. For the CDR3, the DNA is TGCAGCTTTGGGCTAGCGGGAGACAATGAGCAGTTCTTC.

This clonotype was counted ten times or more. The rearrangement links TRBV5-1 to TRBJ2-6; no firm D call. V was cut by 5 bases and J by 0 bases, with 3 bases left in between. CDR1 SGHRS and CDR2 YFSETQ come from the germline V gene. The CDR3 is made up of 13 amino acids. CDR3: CASRASGANVLTF. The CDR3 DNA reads TGCGCCAGCAGGGCCTCTGGGGCCAACGTCCTGACTTTC.

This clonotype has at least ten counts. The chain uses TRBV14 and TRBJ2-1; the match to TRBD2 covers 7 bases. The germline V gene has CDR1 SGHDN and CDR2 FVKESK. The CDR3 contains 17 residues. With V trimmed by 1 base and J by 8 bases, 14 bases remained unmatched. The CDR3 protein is CASSQGGSRTSRHEQFF. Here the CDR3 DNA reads TGTGCCAGCAGCCAAGGAGGGTCGAGGACTAGTAGGCATGAGCAGTTCTTC.

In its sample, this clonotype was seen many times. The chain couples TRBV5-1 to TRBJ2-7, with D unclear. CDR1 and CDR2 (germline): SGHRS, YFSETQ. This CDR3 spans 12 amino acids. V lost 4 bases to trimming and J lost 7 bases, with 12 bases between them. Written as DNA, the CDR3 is TGCGCCAGCAGCGTGGCCCTGGGTGAGCAGTACTTC. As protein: CASSVALGEQYF.

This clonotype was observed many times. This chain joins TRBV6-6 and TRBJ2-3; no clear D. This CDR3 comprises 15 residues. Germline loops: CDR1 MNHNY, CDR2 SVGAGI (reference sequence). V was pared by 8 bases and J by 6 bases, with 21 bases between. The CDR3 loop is CASSFILALADTQYF. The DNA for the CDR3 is TGTGCCAGCTCTTTCATTTTGGCCCTGGCGGATACGCAGTATTTT.

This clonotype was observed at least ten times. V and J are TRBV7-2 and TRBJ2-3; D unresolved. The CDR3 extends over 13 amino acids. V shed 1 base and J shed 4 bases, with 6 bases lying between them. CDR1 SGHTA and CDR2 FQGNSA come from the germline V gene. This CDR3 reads CASSLDPPDTQYF. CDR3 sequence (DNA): TGTGCCAGCAGCTTAGACCCCCCAGATACGCAGTATTTT.

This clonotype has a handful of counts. CDR3 in DNA: TGTGCCAGTGGCCCCGAGACCTCAGGCAATCAGCCCCAGCATTTT. Protein product: CASGPETSGNQPQHF. The chain joins TRBV6-1 to TRBJ1-5, with no clear D. This CDR3 is built from 15 residues. CDR1 is MNHNS and CDR2 is SASEGT in the germline V gene. Trimming cost V 9 bases and J 2 bases, with 17 bases left between them.

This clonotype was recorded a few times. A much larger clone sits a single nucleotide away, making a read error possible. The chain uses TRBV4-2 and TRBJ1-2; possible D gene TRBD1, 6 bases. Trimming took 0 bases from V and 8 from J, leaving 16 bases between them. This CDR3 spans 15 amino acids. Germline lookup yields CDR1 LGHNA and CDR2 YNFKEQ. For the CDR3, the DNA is TGTGCCAGCAGCCAAGAACTGACAGGATGGAGAGGCTACACCTTC. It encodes CASSQELTGWRGYTF.

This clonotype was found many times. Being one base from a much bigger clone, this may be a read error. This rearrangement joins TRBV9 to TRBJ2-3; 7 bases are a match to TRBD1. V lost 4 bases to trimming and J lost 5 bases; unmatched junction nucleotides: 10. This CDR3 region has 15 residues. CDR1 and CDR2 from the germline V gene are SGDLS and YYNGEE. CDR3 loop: CASSFRQGLIDTQYF. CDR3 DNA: TGTGCCAGCAGCTTCCGACAGGGTCTGATAGATACGCAGTATTTT.

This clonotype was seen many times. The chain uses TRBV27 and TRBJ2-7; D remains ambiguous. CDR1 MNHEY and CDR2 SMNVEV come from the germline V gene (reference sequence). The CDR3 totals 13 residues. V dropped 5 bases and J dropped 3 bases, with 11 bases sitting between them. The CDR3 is CASSPGPFYEQYF. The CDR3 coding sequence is TGTGCCAGCAGTCCGGGCCCATTCTACGAGCAGTACTTC.

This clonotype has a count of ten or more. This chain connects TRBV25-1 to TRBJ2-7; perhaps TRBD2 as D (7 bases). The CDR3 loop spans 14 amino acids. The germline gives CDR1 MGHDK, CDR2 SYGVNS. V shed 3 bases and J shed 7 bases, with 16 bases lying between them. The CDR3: CASSEGGGPREQYF. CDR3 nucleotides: TGTGCCAGCAGTGAGGGGGGGGGGCCGCGGGAGCAGTACTTC.

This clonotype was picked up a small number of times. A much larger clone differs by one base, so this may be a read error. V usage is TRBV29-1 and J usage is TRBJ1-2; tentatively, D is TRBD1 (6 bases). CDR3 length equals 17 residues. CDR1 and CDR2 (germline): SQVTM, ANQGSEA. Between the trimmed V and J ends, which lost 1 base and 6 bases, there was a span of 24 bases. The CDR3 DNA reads TGCAGCGTTGAAGGCCCCCTTGGCTCCCAGCCAGGGGATGGCTACACCTTC. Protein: CSVEGPLGSQPGDGYTF.

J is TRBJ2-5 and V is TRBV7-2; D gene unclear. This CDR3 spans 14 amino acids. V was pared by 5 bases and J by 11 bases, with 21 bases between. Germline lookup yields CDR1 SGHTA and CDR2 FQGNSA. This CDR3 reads CASSLSAPYNEQYF. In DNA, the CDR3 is TGTGCCAGCAGCCTTTCGGCACCCTACAATGAGCAGTACTTC.